Below, 14 T cell receptor beta chains from the same sample are listed, as sequenced in a study of post-analysis software for immune sequencing data. Study-wide results and limits: There were several TRBV segments more frequent in patients than controls, and TRBV5-6, TRBV5-1 and TRBV20-1 were among them.

Which antigens these TCRs recognize remains unknown. cDNA libraries for TCR beta contained unique molecular identifiers. TCRdb itself ran the PCR reads through MiXCR, one entry per CDR3 protein. This sample has approximately 730,000 distinct CDR3 sequences, with 25% to 30% found just once. The sample comprised blood. The origin of the receptors is a girl aged 5-17 years with multiple sclerosis.

The gene calls are TRBV20-1 and TRBJ1-2, with unresolved D. CDR3 length: 14 residues. CDR1 is DFQATT, CDR2 SNEGSKA, per germline (reference sequence). Trimming took off 1 base at V and 4 bases at J, with 13 bases between the two ends. Here the CDR3 reads CSARVLGEGYGYTF. The CDR3 bases are TGCAGTGCTAGAGTTCTTGGGGAGGGCTATGGCTACACCTTC.

This clonotype has only a few counts. The gene calls are TRBV12-3 or TRBV12-4 and TRBJ2-1; 10 nucleotides agree with TRBD2. Unmatched junction bases numbered 13, after V lost 8 bases and J lost 0 bases. The CDR3 covers 18 residues. The CDR3 DNA follows: TGTGCCAGCCGTCCTAGGGCTAGCGGGAGAGGCTCCTACAATGAGCAGTTCTTC. Translating gives CASRPRASGRGSYNEQFF.

The rearrangement joins TRBV20-1 to TRBJ1-2, with D perhaps matching TRBD1 (5 bases). Germline CDR1 DFQATT, CDR2 SNEGSKA (reference sequence). The V end lost 5 bases, the J end lost 2 bases, and 12 bases lay between the germline ends. This CDR3 has 13 amino acids. For the CDR3, the DNA is TGCAGTGCTGCGGGGACGGGAAACTATGGCTACACCTTC. Encoded protein: CSAAGTGNYGYTF.

This clonotype was detected only once. CDR3 bases: TGTGCCAGCAGCTTAGGGACTAGCGGGTGCGCCGAGCAGTACTTC. This encodes CASSLGTSGCAEQYF. The chain uses TRBV7-2 and TRBJ2-7; TRBD2 agrees at 11 bases. The CDR3 extends over 15 amino acids. V was pared by 1 base and J by 6 bases, with 5 bases of the junction left unmatched. Germline values: CDR1 SGHTA, CDR2 FQGNSA.

This chain joins TRBV7-9 and TRBJ2-1; 10 nucleotides match TRBD2. There are 15 residues in the CDR3. Trimming took 9 bases from V and 2 from J; bases not matched to a gene: 7. Germline V gene data show CDR1 as SEHNR and CDR2 as FQNEAQ (reference sequence). CDR3 protein: CASRPSGSPYNEQFF. The CDR3 nucleotides are TGTGCCAGTAGACCTAGCGGGAGTCCCTACAATGAGCAGTTCTTC.

This chain connects TRBV5-1 to TRBJ2-1; D perhaps matches TRBD2 (6 bases). This CDR3 comprises 15 residues. The germline V gene has CDR1 SGHRS and CDR2 YFSETQ. Trimming stripped 3 bases from V and 4 bases from J, with 14 bases between. In DNA, the CDR3 is TGCGCCAGCAGCTGGGACCCGGCGGGATACAATGAGCAGTTCTTC. It is translated as CASSWDPAGYNEQFF.

The chain combines TRBV20-1 with TRBJ1-2; D is possibly TRBD1 (5 bases). The V gene lost 0 bases and the J gene lost 4 bases, with 9 bases spanning the gap. Germline V lookup: CDR1 DFQATT, CDR2 SNEGSKA (reference sequence). The CDR3 extends over 13 amino acids. The CDR3 region is CSARDRVAYGYTF. CDR3 in DNA: TGCAGTGCTAGAGACAGGGTGGCCTATGGCTACACCTTC.

Remarks on this clonotype: Germline and junction disagree at one end, which may indicate a read error. The chain recombines TRBV7-2 with TRBJ1-2; the D is unclear. The CDR3 loop spans 13 amino acids. Germline CDR1 and CDR2: SGHTA and FQGNSA. Written as DNA, the CDR3 is TGTGTCAGCAGCTTGGGAGCTAACTATGGCTACACCTTC. Translated, it gives CVSSLGANYGYTF.

The chain has TRBV2 and TRBJ2-7, with 10 bases that match TRBD1. Per germline, CDR1 SNHLY and CDR2 FYNNEI. The CDR3 length is 13 residues. J lost 6 bases, V lost 7 bases, and 6 bases had no gene match. CDR3 coding DNA: TGTGCCAGCAACGAGGGGACAGGGGTCGAGCAGTACTTC. It specifies CASNEGTGVEQYF.

This rearrangement joins TRBV6-5 to TRBJ2-3, with 7 positions matching TRBD1. The length of the CDR3 is 13 residues. In germline, CDR1 is MNHEY, CDR2 SVGAGI. The junction had 5 bases not matched to a gene; V was cut back by 8 bases and J by 3 bases. CDR3 sequence (DNA): TGTGCCAGCGGACAGGCAAGGACAGATACGCAGTATTTT. Translating it yields CASGQARTDTQYF.

V usage is TRBV20-1 and J usage is TRBJ1-2; no clear D. The germline V and J ends were trimmed by 6 bases and 4 bases, with 15 bases remaining between them. There are 13 residues in the CDR3. In germline, CDR1 is DFQATT, CDR2 SNEGSKA (reference sequence). The CDR3 reads CSASYSVGYGYTF. The CDR3 nucleotides are TGCAGTGCGAGTTATTCTGTGGGCTATGGCTACACCTTC.

Concerning this clonotype itself: Germline is not matched at one junction end, which may reflect a read error. J is TRBJ2-1 and V is TRBV5-1; 9 bases are shared with TRBD2. This CDR3 has 16 amino acids. CDR1 and CDR2 from the germline V gene are SGHRS and YFSETQ. In DNA form, the CDR3 reads TGCGCCAGCAGCTTGGCTAGCGGGATGGGGGGTAATGAGCAGTTTTTC. Protein sequence: CASSLASGMGGNEQFF.

This clonotype was counted at least ten times. The chain recombines TRBV6-6 with TRBJ2-3; D call uncertain. With 0 bases removed from V and 4 bases from J, the gap between germline ends came to 2 bases. Germline V gene sequence: CDR1 MNHNY, CDR2 SVGAGI (reference sequence). This CDR3 is 12 amino acids long. The CDR3, as DNA: TGTGCCAGCAGTTACTCATCAGATACGCAGTATTTT. Translated, it gives CASSYSSDTQYF.

This clonotype came up a few times. V is TRBV29-1 and J is TRBJ1-1, with a weak D call TRBD1 (6 bases). V was cut by 7 bases and J by 1 base, with 10 bases left in between. The germline V gene has CDR1 SQVTM and CDR2 ANQGSEA. This CDR3 is 12 amino acids long. The CDR3 sequence is CSGGQSNTEAFF. CDR3 DNA: TGCAGCGGCGGACAGTCGAACACTGAAGCTTTCTTT.